This T cell receptor beta chain is drawn from a study of intratumoral heterogeneity in liver cancer. Study-wide context: In the full cohort of approximately 15 patients, the median age was roughly 58 years and the majority of patients were male. Of the 70 or so multiregional samples collected from roughly 15 HCC patients in the overall cohort, roughly 52 were tumoral regions and approximately 20 were adjacent nontumoral regions. To investigate intratumor heterogeneity, the study integrated RNA-seq, DNA sequencing, TCR-seq and SNP array data drawn from multiple regions of hepatocellular carcinoma specimens. General findings and caveats noted by the study authors: A relatively low patient number and under-sampled tumor-infiltrating lymphocyte representation were acknowledged by the authors as limitations.

The immunoSEQ assay was used to sequence TCR beta chain CDR3 regions from genomic DNA. Primers annealing to V and J segments amplified rearranged VDJ segments. As for the authors' bioinformatics: Clonality and richness metrics were computed with the ImmunoSeq Analyzer software. Clones with differential abundance between regions were identified with Fisher's exact test combined with a beta-binomial method for additional stringency. Sourced from immuneACCESS, this table was stored by TCRdb with only in-frame sequences that have V and J called. A share of the clones is absent; for the studies checked, an unresolved V gene accounts for under half, and the remainder has no known explanation. V, J and clone size reflect that table, while D and trimming were determined from the DNA. The sample profile shows tens of thousands of clones; over 60% of them were found once. Of the sample, about a sixth is held by the ten largest clones.

A distance of 9 bases separates the germline ends of V and J, which lose 8 bases and 5 bases respectively. CDR1 and CDR2 (SNHLY, FYNNEI) derive from the germline V gene. From the cysteine through the phenylalanine, the CDR3 covers 11 amino acids. The sequence is cut down to CDR3 DNA, 33 bases in frame from base 1. All patients had early-stage hepatocellular carcinoma and received no therapy before surgical resection. Sampled areas lacked macroscopic evidence of necrosis or hemorrhage. Multiple regions from a couple of patients were subjected to TCR sequencing (ImmunoSeq). Frozen tissue samples from resection were taken at least 1 cm away from one another. The N label marked samples taken from nontumoral liver tissue adjacent to the tumor. The DNeasy blood and tissue kit was used to extract genomic DNA from bulk tissue. As concerns this clone: The antigen it binds to is not known. No clone much larger than this one lies a single base away; base qualities are absent.

The sequence is built from TRBV2 and TRBJ2-5; there is no confident call for the D gene. The receptor was derived from a woman in her seventies with hepatocellular carcinoma. The source material was tumor-adjacent normal tissue, sampled before any cancer treatment. The encoded CDR3 is CASGPGETQYF. The DNA sequence is TGTGCCAGCGGGCCTGGCGAGACCCAGTACTTC. The entire variable domain, with the stretches around the CDR3 drawn from the reference TRBV2 and TRBJ2-5 proteins, is EPEVTQTPSHQVTQMGQEVILRCVPISNHLYFYWYRQILGQKVEFLVSFYNNEISEKSEIFDDQFSVERPDGSNFTLKIRSTKLEDSAMYFCASGPGETQYFGPGTRLLVL.